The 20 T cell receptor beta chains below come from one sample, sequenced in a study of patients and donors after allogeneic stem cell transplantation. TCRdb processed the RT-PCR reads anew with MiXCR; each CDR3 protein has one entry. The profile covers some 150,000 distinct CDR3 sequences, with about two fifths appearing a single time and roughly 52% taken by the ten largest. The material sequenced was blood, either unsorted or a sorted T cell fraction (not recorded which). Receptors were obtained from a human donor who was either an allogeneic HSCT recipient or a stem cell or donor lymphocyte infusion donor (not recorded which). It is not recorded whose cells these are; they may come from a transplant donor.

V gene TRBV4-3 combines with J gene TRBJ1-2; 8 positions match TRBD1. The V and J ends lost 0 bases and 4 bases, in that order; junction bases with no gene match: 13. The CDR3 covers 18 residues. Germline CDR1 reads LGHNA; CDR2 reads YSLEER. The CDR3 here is CASSQDWQGAMLGYGYTF. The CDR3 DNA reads TGCGCCAGCAGCCAAGATTGGCAGGGGGCTATGTTGGGCTATGGCTACACCTTC.

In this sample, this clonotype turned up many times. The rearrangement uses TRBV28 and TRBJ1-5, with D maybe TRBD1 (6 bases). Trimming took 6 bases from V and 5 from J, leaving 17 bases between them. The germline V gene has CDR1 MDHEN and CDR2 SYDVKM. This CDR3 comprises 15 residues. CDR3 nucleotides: TGTGCCAGCAGACAGGGTGGAAGAAGTCATCAGCCCCAGCATTTT. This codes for CASRQGGRSHQPQHF. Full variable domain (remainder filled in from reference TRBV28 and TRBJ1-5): DVKVTQSSRYLVKRTGEKVFLECVQDMDHENMFWYRQDPGLGLRLIYFSYDVKMKEKGDIPEGYSVSREKKERFSLILESASTNQTSMYLCASRQGGRSHQPQHFGDGTRLSIL.

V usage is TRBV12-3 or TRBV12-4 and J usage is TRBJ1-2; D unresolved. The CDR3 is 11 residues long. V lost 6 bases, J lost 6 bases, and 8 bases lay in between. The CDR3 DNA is TGTGCCAGCAGCCAACAGAATGGCTACACCTTC. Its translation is CASSQQNGYTF.

The CDR3 loop is CASSLGPRTEYNEQFF. The CDR3 coding sequence is TGCGCCAGCAGCTTAGGGCCGAGGACTGAATACAATGAGCAGTTCTTC. The chain combines TRBV5-1 with TRBJ2-1; weak D call: TRBD2 (5 bases). Trimming pared 2 bases from V and 4 bases from J, leaving 16 bases between. The CDR3 consists of 16 residues. The germline gives CDR1 SGHRS, CDR2 YFSETQ.

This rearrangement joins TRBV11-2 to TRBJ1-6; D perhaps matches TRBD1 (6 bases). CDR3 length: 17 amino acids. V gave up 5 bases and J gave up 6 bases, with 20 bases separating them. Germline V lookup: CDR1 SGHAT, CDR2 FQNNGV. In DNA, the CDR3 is TGTGCCAGCAGCCTATGGCCCCGGGGGCCGACTAATTCACCCCTCCACTTT. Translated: CASSLWPRGPTNSPLHF.

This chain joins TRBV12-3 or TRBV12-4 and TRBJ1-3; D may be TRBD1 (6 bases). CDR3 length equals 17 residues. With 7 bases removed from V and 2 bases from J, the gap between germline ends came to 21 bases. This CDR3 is CASTLGDWGAAGNTIYF. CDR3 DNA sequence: TGTGCCAGCACCCTCGGGGATTGGGGGGCGGCTGGAAACACCATATATTTT.

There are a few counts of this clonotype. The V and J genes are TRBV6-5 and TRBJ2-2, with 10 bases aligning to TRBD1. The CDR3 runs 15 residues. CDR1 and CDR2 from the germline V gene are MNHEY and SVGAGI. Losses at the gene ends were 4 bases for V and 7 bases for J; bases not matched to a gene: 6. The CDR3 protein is CASSLGQGIVGELFF. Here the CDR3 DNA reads TGTGCCAGCAGTTTGGGACAGGGGATTGTCGGGGAGCTGTTTTTT.

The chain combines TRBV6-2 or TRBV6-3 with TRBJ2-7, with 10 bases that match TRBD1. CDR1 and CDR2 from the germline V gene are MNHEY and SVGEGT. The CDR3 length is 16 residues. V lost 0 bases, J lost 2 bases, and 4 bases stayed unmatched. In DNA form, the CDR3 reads TGTGCCAGCAGTTACTCGTGGGACAGGGGTACCTACGAGCAGTACTTC. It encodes CASSYSWDRGTYEQYF.

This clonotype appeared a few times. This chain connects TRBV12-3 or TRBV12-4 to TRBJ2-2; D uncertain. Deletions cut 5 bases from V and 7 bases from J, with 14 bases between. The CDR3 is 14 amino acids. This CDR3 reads CASSLTRSIGELFF. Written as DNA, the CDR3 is TGTGCCAGCAGTCTGACCCGGTCTATCGGGGAGCTGTTTTTT.

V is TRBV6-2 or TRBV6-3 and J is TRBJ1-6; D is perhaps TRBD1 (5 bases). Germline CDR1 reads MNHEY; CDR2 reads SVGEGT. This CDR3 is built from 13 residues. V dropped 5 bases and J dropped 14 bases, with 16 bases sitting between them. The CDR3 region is CASSKDFLQALHF. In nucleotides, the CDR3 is TGTGCCAGCAGTAAGGATTTTCTACAGGCCCTCCACTTT.

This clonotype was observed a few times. DNA of the CDR3: TGCAGTGCTAGACCCAGGGTAAAGACTGAAGCTTTCTTT. Its translation is CSARPRVKTEAFF. The chain carries TRBV20-1 and TRBJ1-1; perhaps TRBD1 as D (5 bases). The germline V and J ends were trimmed by 2 bases and 5 bases, with 12 bases remaining between them. This CDR3 is 13 amino acids long. CDR1 and CDR2 from the germline V gene are DFQATT and SNEGSKA (reference sequence).

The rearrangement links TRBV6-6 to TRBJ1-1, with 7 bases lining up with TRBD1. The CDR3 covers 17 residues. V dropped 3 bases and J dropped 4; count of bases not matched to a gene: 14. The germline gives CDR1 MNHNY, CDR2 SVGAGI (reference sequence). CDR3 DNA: TGTGCCAGCAGTTATTTGCCGCAGGGGGTAAAAGGCACTGAAGCTTTCTTT. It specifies CASSYLPQGVKGTEAFF.

Here the CDR3 reads CASSVELGEAFF. DNA for the CDR3: TGTGCCAGCAGCGTAGAGTTGGGTGAAGCTTTCTTT. The rearrangement uses TRBV9 and TRBJ1-1; no firm D call. Germline V gene sequence: CDR1 SGDLS, CDR2 YYNGEE. The CDR3 covers 12 residues. V was trimmed by 0 bases and J by 7 bases, leaving 7 bases between them.

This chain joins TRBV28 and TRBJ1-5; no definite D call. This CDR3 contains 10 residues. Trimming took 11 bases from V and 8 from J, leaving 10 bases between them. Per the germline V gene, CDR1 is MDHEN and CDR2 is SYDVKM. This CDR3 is CAGGIEPQHF. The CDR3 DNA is TGTGCCGGTGGGATAGAGCCCCAGCATTTT.

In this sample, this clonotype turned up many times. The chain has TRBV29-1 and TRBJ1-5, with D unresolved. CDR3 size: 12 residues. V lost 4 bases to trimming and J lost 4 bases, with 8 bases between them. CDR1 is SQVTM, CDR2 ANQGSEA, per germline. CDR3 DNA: TGCAGCGTTGGTAATTCTAATCAGCCCCAGCATTTT. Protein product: CSVGNSNQPQHF. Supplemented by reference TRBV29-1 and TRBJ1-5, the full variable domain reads SAVISQKPSRDICQRGTSLTIQCQVDSQVTMMFWYRQQPGQSLTLIATANQGSEATYESGFVIDKFPISRPNLTFSTLTVSNMSPEDSSIYLCSVGNSNQPQHFGDGTRLSIL.

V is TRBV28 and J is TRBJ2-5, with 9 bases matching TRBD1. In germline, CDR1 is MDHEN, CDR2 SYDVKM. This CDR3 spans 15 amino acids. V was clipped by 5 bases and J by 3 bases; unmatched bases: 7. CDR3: CASSPRQGGKETQYF. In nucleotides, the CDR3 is TGTGCCAGCAGTCCTCGACAGGGGGGGAAAGAGACCCAGTACTTC.

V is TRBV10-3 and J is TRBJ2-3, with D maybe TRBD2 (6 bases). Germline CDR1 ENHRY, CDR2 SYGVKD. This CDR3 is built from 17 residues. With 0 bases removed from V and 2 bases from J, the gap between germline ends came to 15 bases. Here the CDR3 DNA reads TGTGCCATCAGTGAGTCGACTCGGAGGGGCCCCACAGATACGCAGTATTTT. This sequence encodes CAISESTRRGPTDTQYF.

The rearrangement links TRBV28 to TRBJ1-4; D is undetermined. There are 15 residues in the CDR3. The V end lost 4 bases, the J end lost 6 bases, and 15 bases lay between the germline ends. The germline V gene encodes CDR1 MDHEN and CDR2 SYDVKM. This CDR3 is CASSSNKLMDEKLFF. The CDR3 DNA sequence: TGTGCCAGCAGTTCTAACAAGCTTATGGATGAAAAACTGTTTTTT.

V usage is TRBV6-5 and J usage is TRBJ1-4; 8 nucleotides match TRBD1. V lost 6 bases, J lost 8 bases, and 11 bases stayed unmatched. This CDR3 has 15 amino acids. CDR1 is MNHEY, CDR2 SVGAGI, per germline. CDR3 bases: TGTGCCAGCAGCCGATCAGGGGGCTTAGGGGAAAAACTGTTTTTT. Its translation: CASSRSGGLGEKLFF.

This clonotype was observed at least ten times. DNA for the CDR3: TGTGCCAGCAGCGCGACTAGCGGGGGGTACAATGAGCAGTTCTTC. It encodes CASSATSGGYNEQFF. The chain combines TRBV7-2 with TRBJ2-1; 13 bases are shared with TRBD2. Trimming took 5 bases from V and 4 from J; bases not matched to a gene: 2. The germline gives CDR1 SGHTA, CDR2 FQGNSA. The length of the CDR3 is 15 residues.